Below, 27 T cell receptor beta chains from the same sample are listed, as sequenced in a study of T cell repertoires in cytomegalovirus infection. TCRdb reprocessed the reads with MiXCR, giving one entry per CDR3 protein. The sample carries about 680,000 distinct CDR3 sequences, roughly 26% recorded once. Sequencing input: CD8+ T cells from PBMCs. The receptors were gathered from a human donor in good health (CMV status not recorded). Some clones in this sample may be carry-over from other donors' samples.

The chain links TRBV7-6 to TRBJ2-3, with TRBD1 matching over 10 bases. The CDR3 sequence is 17 residues long. Germline CDR1 is SGHVS and CDR2 is FNYEAQ. Trimming cost V 5 bases and J 7 bases; bases outside gene matches: 15. In DNA form, the CDR3 reads TGTGCCAGCAGCCCACTGGGACAGGGGACCCCAGGAAATACGCAGTATTTT. It encodes CASSPLGQGTPGNTQYF.

The chain couples TRBV28 to TRBJ2-1, with D possibly TRBD1 on 6 matching bases. CDR1 is MDHEN, CDR2 SYDVKM, per germline. V gave up 8 bases and J gave up 1 base, with 15 bases separating them. CDR3 length: 15 amino acids. The CDR3 is CASCLGQTSYNEQFF. CDR3 sequence (DNA): TGTGCCAGCTGCCTAGGACAGACGTCCTACAATGAGCAGTTCTTC.

This clonotype was observed a handful of times. The chain employs TRBV29-1 and TRBJ2-3; D may be TRBD2 (6 bases). The CDR3 contains 15 residues. Germline loops: CDR1 SQVTM, CDR2 ANQGSEA. V was trimmed by 0 bases and J by 6 bases, leaving 16 bases between them. This CDR3 is CSVEDLRGSMDTQYF. The DNA for the CDR3 is TGCAGCGTTGAAGATCTGCGGGGATCCATGGATACGCAGTATTTT.

This clonotype was counted a few times. This chain connects TRBV24-1 to TRBJ2-1; tentatively, D is TRBD1 (6 bases). Germline V lookup: CDR1 KGHDR, CDR2 SFDVKD. The V end lost 0 bases, the J end lost 4 bases, and 24 bases lay between the germline ends. This CDR3 comprises 20 residues. The CDR3 loop reads CATSDLPLRTVEGIYNEQFF. The CDR3 nucleotides are TGTGCCACCAGTGATTTGCCCCTGCGGACAGTGGAAGGTATTTACAATGAGCAGTTCTTC.

The chain combines TRBV7-9 with TRBJ1-2; no reliable D call. Germline loops: CDR1 SEHNR, CDR2 FQNEAQ (reference sequence). Trimming removed 6 bases at V and 7 bases at J, with 15 bases between. The CDR3 is made up of 13 amino acids. In DNA, the CDR3 is TGTGCCAGCAGACCCCCCTCAGGTCCTGGCTACACCTTC. Translation: CASRPPSGPGYTF.

The rearrangement links TRBV4-1 to TRBJ2-5; D uncertain. V shed 1 base and J shed 0 bases, with 6 bases lying between them. Germline V lookup: CDR1 MGHRA, CDR2 YSYEKL. This CDR3 spans 14 amino acids. The CDR3 spells CASSQVINQETQYF. DNA for the CDR3: TGCGCCAGCAGCCAAGTAATTAACCAAGAGACCCAGTACTTC.

This clonotype has at least ten counts. V usage is TRBV6-1 and J usage is TRBJ1-6; no clear D. The CDR3 is made up of 13 amino acids. The V and J ends lost 4 bases and 8 bases respectively, with 9 bases between them. Germline V gene lookup returns CDR1 MNHNS and CDR2 SASEGT. The DNA for the CDR3 is TGTGCCAGCAGTGTAAGAAGAGATTCACCCCTCCACTTT. This gives the protein CASSVRRDSPLHF.

This clonotype was seen just once. The genes are TRBV12-5 and TRBJ2-7; possible D gene TRBD1, 6 bases. The CDR3 totals 13 residues. With 5 bases removed from V and 3 bases from J, the gap between germline ends came to 11 bases. Germline assignment: CDR1 LGHNT and CDR2 FRNRAP. The CDR3 region is CASGAGQIYEQYF. DNA for the CDR3: TGTGCTAGTGGTGCCGGACAGATCTACGAGCAGTACTTC.

This clonotype showed up many times. The rearrangement links TRBV7-2 to TRBJ1-2; D is ambiguous. The CDR3 loop spans 15 amino acids. Per the germline V gene, CDR1 is SGHTA and CDR2 is FQGNSA. V lost 5 bases and J 2 bases, leaving 15 bases between the germline ends. The CDR3 spells CASSPFFDNNYGYTF. The DNA of the CDR3 is TGTGCCAGCAGCCCTTTTTTTGACAACAACTATGGCTACACCTTC.

V and J are TRBV7-6 and TRBJ2-5, with TRBD2 matching over 8 bases. Germline trimming cut 0 bases from V and 8 bases from J; bases unmatched to any gene: 5. The CDR3 consists of 14 residues. The germline V gene has CDR1 SGHVS and CDR2 FNYEAQ. CDR3 DNA sequence: TGTGCCAGCAGCTTAGCGGAGACTAGCGTAACCCAGTACTTC. It codes for CASSLAETSVTQYF.

As regards this clonotype: This may be a read error: a much more frequent sequence differs by one nucleotide. CDR3: CASSDGPSGSGRGDTQYF. Written as DNA, the CDR3 is TGTGCCAGCAGTGACGGTCCCAGTGGGTCTGGGCGGGGAGATACGCAGTATTTT. V usage is TRBV6-2 or TRBV6-3 and J usage is TRBJ2-3; TRBD2 might be the D (6 bases). The length of the CDR3 is 18 residues. Germline V gene lookup returns CDR1 MNHEY and CDR2 SVGEGT. Trimming took off 5 bases at V and 5 bases at J, with 26 bases between the two ends.

The CDR3 DNA is TGTGCCAGCAGTGGCCAAGGGACCTATGAGCAGTTCTTC. It yields the protein CASSGQGTYEQFF. The V gene is TRBV27, the J gene TRBJ2-1; tentatively, D is TRBD1 or TRBD2 (5 bases each). The V end was cut by 5 bases, the J end by 8 bases, with 13 bases between. CDR3 length: 13 residues. Germline lookup yields CDR1 MNHEY and CDR2 SMNVEV (reference sequence).

This clonotype has just a few counts. V gene TRBV29-1 combines with J gene TRBJ1-5, with TRBD1 identical over 7 bases. Germline CDR1 and CDR2: SQVTM and ANQGSEA. Trimming at V came to 6 bases and at J to 3 bases, leaving 8 bases not matched to a gene. This CDR3 spans 14 amino acids. CDR3: CSVGGTADNQPQHF. The CDR3 bases are TGCAGCGTGGGCGGGACAGCGGACAATCAGCCCCAGCATTTT.

In its sample, this clonotype was seen a few times. The chain recombines TRBV2 with TRBJ2-1; TRBD2 agrees at 11 bases. The V gene's germline CDR1 is SNHLY and CDR2 FYNNEI. The CDR3 extends over 17 amino acids. J was trimmed by 7 bases and V by 9 bases; bases with no gene match: 17. DNA for the CDR3: TGTGCCAGTACAATACTAGCGGGGGAGACCCTAAGGAATGAGCAGTTCTTC. It yields the protein CASTILAGETLRNEQFF.

J is TRBJ2-7 and V is TRBV20-1; TRBD1 or TRBD2 may be the D gene (5 bases each). In germline, CDR1 is DFQATT, CDR2 SNEGSKA (reference sequence). The V gene lost 1 base and the J gene lost 4 bases, with 11 bases spanning the gap. The CDR3 contains 13 residues. The CDR3 loop reads CSARGGDDYEQYV. CDR3 DNA: TGCAGTGCTAGAGGTGGGGACGATTACGAGCAGTACGTC.

This chain uses TRBV20-1 with TRBJ1-4; a weak D match, TRBD1 (5 bases). This CDR3 region has 13 residues. Germline CDR1 and CDR2: DFQATT and SNEGSKA (reference sequence). The V end lost 2 bases, the J end lost 10 bases, and 14 bases lay between the germline ends. CDR3 coding DNA: TGCAGTGCTAGATCCCAGGGAGATGGAAAACTGTTTTTT. Translating it yields CSARSQGDGKLFF.

The chain couples TRBV28 to TRBJ1-4, with a possible D match to TRBD1 (6 bases). V was cut by 7 bases and J by 7 bases, with 16 bases left in between. Germline V lookup: CDR1 MDHEN, CDR2 SYDVKM. This CDR3 contains 14 residues. The CDR3 spells CASTSGGSSEKLFF. CDR3 DNA: TGTGCCAGCACCTCGGGGGGCAGTAGTGAAAAACTGTTTTTT.

This clonotype was recorded a few times. This chain's CDR3 is CASNRASYNEQFF. The CDR3 nucleotides read TGTGCCAGCAACAGGGCGTCATACAATGAGCAGTTCTTC. V gene TRBV2 combines with J gene TRBJ2-1; a possible D gene is TRBD1 (6 bases). Germline CDR1 and CDR2: SNHLY and FYNNEI. The CDR3 totals 13 residues. Trimming took 7 bases from V and 4 from J, leaving 11 bases between them.

This clonotype was seen repeatedly, ten times or more. CDR3 region: CASSLTPGLTGNYGYTF. The CDR3 DNA reads TGTGCCAGCAGCTTAACTCCAGGATTAACTGGGAACTATGGCTACACCTTC. The genes are TRBV7-2 and TRBJ1-2; D gene unclear. With 2 bases removed from V and 2 bases from J, the gap between germline ends came to 18 bases. CDR1 is SGHTA and CDR2 is FQGNSA in the germline V gene. CDR3 length: 17 amino acids.

This rearrangement joins TRBV28 to TRBJ1-5; unclear D gene. The length of the CDR3 is 13 residues. Germline CDR1 and CDR2: MDHEN and SYDVKM. The germline V and J ends were trimmed by 6 bases and 5 bases, with 11 bases remaining between them. The chain's CDR3 is CASRALGYQPQHF. As DNA, the CDR3 is TGTGCCAGCAGGGCCCTAGGATATCAGCCCCAGCATTTT.

V usage is TRBV20-1 and J usage is TRBJ1-2; a weak D match, TRBD1 (5 bases). The CDR3 runs 12 residues. V was shortened by 0 bases and J by 11 bases, with 13 bases between the two germline ends. Germline CDR1 DFQATT, CDR2 SNEGSKA (reference sequence). In DNA, the CDR3 is TGCAGTGCTAGAGATCGAGCAGGGAGATACACCTTC. Translated, it gives CSARDRAGRYTF.

This clonotype has more than one count but fewer than ten. The chain combines TRBV10-3 with TRBJ1-1; 7 bases align to TRBD1. From germline, CDR1 is ENHRY and CDR2 SYGVKD. The CDR3 runs to 14 residues. V gave up 0 bases and J gave up 5 bases; unmatched junction bases: 3. CDR3 protein: CAISESAGGTEAFF. Here the CDR3 DNA reads TGTGCCATCAGTGAGTCGGCAGGGGGGACTGAAGCTTTCTTT.

About this clonotype itself: The junction differs from germline at one of its ends, possibly a read error. The chain employs TRBV6-6 and TRBJ2-1, with 8 bases matching TRBD1. Germline V gives CDR1 MNHNY, CDR2 SVGAGI (reference sequence). The CDR3 loop spans 13 amino acids. The chain's CDR3 is CASSYVRDRNFDF. In nucleotides, the CDR3 is TGTGCCAGCAGTTACGTCCGGGACAGGAATTTCGACTTC.

The chain is built from TRBV29-1 and TRBJ1-2; D is possibly TRBD1 (5 bases). The ends were cut back, 0 bases at V and 4 bases at J, with 18 bases in the middle. CDR1 SQVTM and CDR2 ANQGSEA come from the germline V gene. This CDR3 contains 16 residues. The DNA of the CDR3 is TGCAGCGTTGAAGAACCCCAGGGACTGTTGGGCTATGGCTACACCTTC. Translated: CSVEEPQGLLGYGYTF.

Of note for this clonotype: Here the CDR3 omits its conserved ending phenylalanine or tryptophan, so a read error is the likely source. This chain links TRBV6-2 or TRBV6-3 with TRBJ1-2; D gene uncertain. Per germline, CDR1 MNHEY and CDR2 SVGEGT. The V end was cut by 2 bases, the J end by 2 bases, with 12 bases between. The length of the CDR3 is 15 residues. The CDR3 reads CASSYRSSQNYGYTC. CDR3 DNA sequence: TGTGCCAGCAGTTACCGATCGTCTCAGAACTATGGCTACACCTGC.

The gene calls are TRBV12-5 and TRBJ2-1, with TRBD1 matching over 10 bases. The germline V gene has CDR1 LGHNT and CDR2 FRNRAP. The CDR3 totals 18 residues. J gave up 9 bases and V 4 bases, and 18 bases lay outside the gene matches. The CDR3 sequence is CASGSRDRGSHPPSEQFF. CDR3 nucleotide sequence: TGTGCTAGTGGTTCCCGGGACAGGGGCTCTCATCCTCCCAGTGAGCAGTTCTTC.

In DNA form, the CDR3 reads TGTGCCGTAACCGGGACCGGTGCCGGGCAGTTCTTC. Protein: CAVTGTGAGQFF. The gene calls are TRBV15 and TRBJ2-1; D assignment may be TRBD1 or TRBD2 (5 bases each). The germline V and J ends were trimmed by 11 bases and 12 bases, with 20 bases remaining between them. CDR3 length: 12 amino acids. Looked up from germline, CDR1 is LNHNV and CDR2 is YYDKDF (reference sequence).